The 3 T cell receptor beta chains listed next were all sequenced from one sample in a study of T-cell memory formation after mild COVID-19. TCRdb re-called the 5' RACE reads with MiXCR, one entry per CDR3 protein. This table has hundreds of thousands of distinct CDR3 sequences, just over 20% appearing once. The sample consisted of PBMCs or a T cell subset sorted from them (not recorded which). The receptors were sampled from an adult woman who had mild COVID-19 (a few samples of this study predate the infection). Cell type and time point are not known.

The chain uses TRBV3-1 and TRBJ2-1, with 12 nucleotides matching TRBD2. The CDR3 runs to 16 residues. Trimming at V came to 4 bases and at J to 9 bases, leaving 10 bases not matched to a gene. The V gene's germline CDR1 is LGHDT and CDR2 YNNKEL (reference sequence). CDR3 DNA sequence: TGTGCCAGCAGCCCCCGGGCTAGCGGGGGGGTCACTGAGCAGTTCTTC. Translating it yields CASSPRASGGVTEQFF.

The rearrangement joins TRBV15 to TRBJ2-7; D possibly matches TRBD1 or TRBD2 (5 bases each). Germline V lookup: CDR1 LNHNV, CDR2 YYDKDF (reference sequence). V lost 0 bases, J lost 6 bases, and 15 bases lay in between. CDR3 size: 15 residues. The CDR3 sequence is CATSRDRGRGFEQYF. The CDR3 bases are TGTGCCACCAGCAGAGATCGGGGACGTGGGTTCGAGCAGTACTTC.

The V and J genes are TRBV6-2 or TRBV6-3 and TRBJ2-1; no clear D gene. The V end lost 0 bases, the J end lost 6 bases, and 9 bases lay between the germline ends. This CDR3 is 14 amino acids long. CDR1 is MNHEY and CDR2 is SVGEGT in the germline V gene. The CDR3 region has the DNA TGTGCCAGCAGTTACTCCTCTCCTACCAATGAGCAGTTCTTC. Translated, it gives CASSYSSPTNEQFF.